One sample yielded the 7 T cell receptor beta chains listed below, sequenced in a study of tumor-infiltrating lymphocytes in primary liver carcinoma. Unsorted whole blood supplied the RNA, and germline DNA was extracted too. With approximately 500 ng total RNA as template and a constant-region primer, TCR beta cDNA was made. Three nested multiplex PCR rounds of slightly modified ARM-PCR generated TCR beta libraries. TRBV1-TRBV30 forward primers and a C-beta reverse primer were used in the first two PCR rounds, which each ran for about 10 cycles. TCRdb called the multiplex PCR reads again in MiXCR, with one record for every CDR3 protein. Seen here are hundreds of thousands of distinct CDR3 sequences, roughly three fifths observed once, and the top ten hold about 15%. The sample consisted of peripheral blood. The receptor source for this set is a woman between 25 and 40 years old with primary liver carcinoma and hepatitis B virus infection.

The chain carries TRBV6-2 or TRBV6-3 and TRBJ2-1, with 12 bases identical to TRBD2. Germline CDR1 MNHEY, CDR2 SVGEGT. The V segment lost 10 bases and the J segment 0 bases; nucleotides outside the gene matches: 13. This CDR3 is 18 amino acids long. The CDR3 DNA is TGTGCCAACACCCCGGGACTAGCGGGTCGTAGCTCCTACAATGAGCAGTTCTTC. Residues: CANTPGLAGRSSYNEQFF.

This chain uses TRBV29-1 with TRBJ2-7, with D unresolved. CDR3 length: 11 residues. Germline V gene lookup returns CDR1 SQVTM and CDR2 ANQGSEA. V was cut by 7 bases and J by 4 bases, with 11 bases left in between. Written as DNA, the CDR3 is TGCAGCGCCTCCGGCGGTTACGAGCAGTACTTC. It codes for CSASGGYEQYF.

Note on this clonotype: The junction and the germline gene differ at one end; a read error may be behind it. The rearrangement joins TRBV11-2 to TRBJ2-7, with D perhaps TRBD1 or TRBD2 (5 bases each). Germline CDR1 is SGHAT and CDR2 is FQNNGV. This CDR3 is built from 15 residues. In nucleotides, the CDR3 is TGTGCCAGCAGCTCCAGCCCCGGTGGGACCTACGGGCAGTACTTC. This gives the protein CASSSSPGGTYGQYF.

This chain links TRBV12-3 or TRBV12-4 with TRBJ2-5, with 7 bases that match TRBD1. The CDR3 spans 15 residues. Trimming removed 10 bases from V and 5 bases from J; junction bases left unmatched: 16. CDR3 nucleotides: TGTGCCATCAATCCCGGGACAGCAAACGAGGAGACCCAGTACTTC. It codes for CAINPGTANEETQYF.

Remarks on this clonotype: An end of the junction differs from the germline gene, which may be a read error. The genes are TRBV5-4 and TRBJ2-5; no reliable D call. Germline loops: CDR1 SGHNT, CDR2 YYREEE (reference sequence). This CDR3 has 14 residues. The CDR3 protein is CASSLDGTLETQCF. As DNA, the CDR3 is TGTGCCAGCAGCTTGGACGGTACATTAGAGACCCAGTGCTTC.

The genes are TRBV29-1 and TRBJ1-3; D uncertain. The V and J ends lost 6 bases and 4 bases respectively, with 16 bases between them. Germline CDR1 SQVTM, CDR2 ANQGSEA. The CDR3 extends over 14 amino acids. The CDR3 region is CSVYTKPSGNTIYF. In nucleotides, the CDR3 is TGCAGCGTCTATACCAAGCCTTCCGGAAACACCATATATTTT.

The chain carries TRBV28 and TRBJ2-1, with D possibly TRBD2 on 5 matching bases. Germline V lookup: CDR1 MDHEN, CDR2 SYDVKM. Trimming removed 5 bases at V and 2 bases at J, with 16 bases between. There are 16 residues in the CDR3. The CDR3 DNA is TGTGCCAGCAGTCCCCTCGGACTCCCACCCTACAATGAGCAGTTCTTC. It is translated as CASSPLGLPPYNEQFF.